This T cell receptor beta chain was identified in a study of blood T cell repertoires in COVID-19. Across the study: There were acute and convalescent COVID-19 samples, and they came from the United States, Italy and Spain. From T cells, B-cell-depleted T cells, or PBMCs came the material, which was cDNA or gDNA.

Per the germline V gene, CDR1 is ENHRY and CDR2 is SYGVKD. Between the trimmed V and J ends, which lost 2 bases and 1 base, there was a span of 6 bases. CDR3 length: 14 amino acids. In the authors' methods: Amplification of reference gene primers was used by the study to estimate nucleated cell counts. Repertoires were generated with immunoSEQ multiplex PCR, while TCRdb's copy carries only in-frame clones and drops some. That table is the source of V, J and clone size, and D and trimming were worked out from the DNA. The sample has tens of thousands of clones; roughly 91% are singletons. The sequencing sample was made of peripheral blood. This chain uses TRBV10-3 with TRBJ1-3, with D possibly TRBD1 on 5 matching bases. The clonotype comes from a woman over 75 with active COVID-19. In DNA form, the CDR3 reads TGTGCCATCAGTGAGGGGGGGTCTGGAAACACCATATATTTT. Encoded protein: CAISEGGSGNTIYF.